This T cell receptor (beta chain) emerged from a study of T cell repertoires in cytomegalovirus infection. In the study overall: The public TCR beta signatures pointed to both CMV infection and matching HLA type. Study-level findings and limits: In two of eight donors, the top clonotype was HLA-C-restricted CMV-specific. Totalled public TCR beta family frequency picked out people who carried CMV plus the relevant HLA.

In TCRdb, the reads were re-called with MiXCR into one record per CDR3 protein. The sample lists roughly 76,000 distinct CDR3 sequences; 3.7% were seen once. This clonotype was recorded at least ten times. The antigen is undetermined. Germline V gene sequence: CDR1 LNHDA, CDR2 SQIVND (reference sequence). The CDR3 consists of 15 residues. Trimming left V 5 bases short and J 6 bases short, with 18 bases between. This rearrangement joins TRBV19 to TRBJ2-3; no definite D call. This TCR derives from a human donor in good health (CMV status not recorded). Some clones in this sample may be carry-over from other donors' samples. Sequenced input: PBMCs. This CDR3 is CASSPGLGVIDTQYF. The CDR3 nucleotides are TGTGCCAGTAGTCCCGGTTTAGGAGTCATCGATACGCAGTATTTT.